This T cell receptor beta chain derives from a study of PD-1 blockade in classical Hodgkin lymphoma. Each patient's relapse followed autologous stem cell transplantation, and brentuximab vedotin exposure varied. Assay used: immunoSEQ multiplex PCR; TCRdb lists only in-frame clones, some missing. This table holds 50,000 or so clones, around 78% found once. A word on this clone: Its target is not known.

Regarding the study as a whole: The causes of the repertoire differences, possibly disease activity or prior therapy, remain undefined. Whereas CD4+ TCR diversity had risen significantly by C4D1, CD8+ TCR diversity had not.

The sequenced sample was peripheral blood mononuclear cells (PBMCs), obtained before the second cycle of nivolumab. The receptor comes from a human donor with classical Hodgkin lymphoma.

The DNA of the CDR3 is TGTGCCAGCAGCTACACAGGTTACTACGAGCAGTACTTC. Translated, it gives CASSYTGYYEQYF. V usage is TRBV5-6 and J usage is TRBJ2-7, with D possibly being TRBD1 (5 bases). The CDR3 length is 13 residues. V lost 3 bases and J lost 3, with 10 bases in between. Germline CDR1 SGHDT, CDR2 YYEEEE. Based on the CDR3 plus reference TRBV5-6 and TRBJ2-7, the full variable domain is DAGVTQSPTHLIKTRGQQVTLRCSPKSGHDTVSWYQQALGQGPQFIFQYYEEEERQRGNFPDRFSGHQFPNYSSELNVNALLLGDSALYLCASSYTGYYEQYFGPGTRLTVT.